This T cell receptor beta chain comes out of a study of post-analysis software for immune sequencing data. Study as a whole: As for disease course, relapsing-remitting, secondary progressive and progressive-relapsing multiple sclerosis were all included. Overall study findings and caveats: There was significantly lower normalized Chao1 diversity in multiple sclerosis patients than in controls. Higher frequency in patients than in controls was seen for several TRBV segments, with TRBV5-6, TRBV5-1 and TRBV20-1 among them. Strong co-clustering by F measure linked samples that shared a preparation batch.

Libraries were made from TCR beta cDNA, and they carried unique molecular identifiers. Once about 0.95 to 10 million T cells were used, hundreds of thousands of cDNA molecules resulted. TCRdb itself ran the PCR reads through MiXCR, one entry per CDR3 protein. The data contain about 620,000 distinct CDR3 sequences, roughly 40% of them singletons. Comments on this clonotype: Its antigen is not known.

This CDR3 contains 12 residues. In germline, CDR1 is SGHTA, CDR2 FQGNSA. Germline trimming cut 4 bases from V and 10 bases from J; bases unmatched to any gene: 4. The sequenced material came from blood. The V call is TRBV7-2, the J call TRBJ2-1; 7 bases fit TRBD1. This TCR was sampled from a girl between 10 and 17 years old with multiple sclerosis. The CDR3 DNA reads as TGTGCCAGCAGCTACAGGGGCTCAGAGCAGTTCTTC. Translation gives CASSYRGSEQFF.